Listed below are T cell receptor beta chains from one sample, sequenced in a study of shared clonotypes between healthy human individuals. Assay: immunoSEQ multiplex PCR; the TCRdb copy retains only in-frame clones and omits some. The sample consists of about 1,800,000 clones, about 95% of them appearing once. The sequenced sample consisted of naive CD8+ T cells sorted from blood. These receptors were collected from a man aged 18 to 30 in good health. Both conserved end residues are part of each CDR3. The D gene is left open where the match is weak. Only some rows state a clone size, as once, few, many or a class for expanded clones.

J,V,D,size,CDR3,DNA
TRBJ2-6,TRBV28,.,.,CASRGTVAIGSGANVLTF,TGTGCCAGCAGGGGGACTGTTGCTATCGGCTCTGGGGCCAACGTCCTGACTTTC
TRBJ2-7,TRBV19,.,.,CASSIGQPADEQYF,TGTGCCAGTAGTATAGGTCAGCCGGCCGACGAGCAGTACTTC
TRBJ2-1,TRBV18,.,.,CASSPDDRYNEQFF,TGTGCCAGCTCACCCGACGACAGATACAATGAGCAGTTCTTC
TRBJ2-1,TRBV5-4,.,.,CASSLEAADNEQFF,TGTGCCAGCAGCTTGGAGGCGGCGGACAATGAGCAGTTCTTC
TRBJ1-1,TRBV4-3,.,.,CASSQVRGTEAFF,TGCGCCAGCAGCCAAGTCCGGGGCACTGAAGCTTTCTTT
TRBJ2-7,TRBV11-2,.,.,CASRQAGGYEQYF,TGTGCCAGCAGGCAAGCTGGGGGGTACGAGCAGTACTTC
TRBJ2-3,TRBV4-1,.,.,CASSQAAGGTDTQYF,TGCGCCAGCAGCCAAGCGGCGGGTGGCACAGATACGCAGTATTTT
TRBJ1-1,TRBV27,.,.,CASSLVGYTEAFF,TGTGCCAGCAGTTTAGTGGGGTACACTGAAGCTTTCTTT
TRBJ1-2,TRBV9,.,.,CASSVQGGYGYTF,TGTGCCAGCAGTGTACAGGGCGGCTATGGCTACACCTTC
TRBJ2-4,TRBV6-5,TRBD2,.,CASSVGLGNIQYF,TGTGCCAGCAGTGTGGGACTAGGGAACATTCAGTACTTC
TRBJ2-5,TRBV9,TRBD2,.,CASSGVAGGGFQETQYF,TGTGCCAGCAGCGGTGTAGCGGGAGGTGGATTTCAAGAGACCCAGTACTTC
TRBJ2-3,TRBV4-2,TRBD2,.,CASSQDPRGGEWDTQYF,TGTGCCAGCAGCCAAGATCCTCGGGGGGGTGAATGGGATACGCAGTATTTT
TRBJ1-1,TRBV15,.,.,CATSGTREGMNTEAFF,TGTGCCACCAGCGGGACCCGGGAGGGCATGAACACTGAAGCTTTCTTT
TRBJ1-1,TRBV7-2,.,.,CASMGAPGWDTEAFF,TGTGCCTCCATGGGGGCCCCTGGTTGGGACACTGAAGCTTTCTTT
TRBJ2-2,TRBV7-3,TRBD1,.,CASSWAGGTGELFF,TGTGCCAGCAGCTGGGCAGGGGGTACCGGGGAGCTGTTTTTT
TRBJ2-7,TRBV5-4,TRBD2,.,CASSLMGGPGEQYF,TGTGCCAGCAGCTTGATGGGAGGGCCGGGCGAGCAGTACTTC
TRBJ1-1,TRBV6-1,.,.,CASSAGVLSRRNTEAFF,TGTGCCAGCAGTGCCGGGGTCCTGAGCCGGAGGAACACTGAAGCTTTCTTT
TRBJ1-1,TRBV5-1,TRBD1,once,CASSSPGQGFLGTEAFF,TGCGCCAGCTCCTCTCCGGGACAGGGATTCTTGGGGACTGAAGCTTTCTTT
TRBJ1-4,TRBV4-1,.,.,CASSQDPGAILFF,TGCGCCAGCAGCCAAGATCCCGGGGCGATTCTGTTTTTT
TRBJ2-2,TRBV18,TRBD2,.,CASSPELAGVSGGELFF,TGTGCCAGCTCACCGGAACTAGCGGGAGTCAGTGGCGGGGAGCTGTTTTTT
TRBJ2-1,TRBV19,TRBD1,.,CASRRQGEGGYEQFF,TGTGCCAGTAGACGACAGGGCGAAGGGGGATATGAGCAGTTCTTC
TRBJ1-3,TRBV5-8,.,.,CASSWRTPGNTIYF,TGTGCCAGCAGCTGGCGGACCCCCGGGAACACCATATATTTT
TRBJ2-3,TRBV7-9,TRBD2,.,CASSLGTSGGFYADTQYF,TGTGCCAGCAGCTTAGGTACCAGCGGGGGGTTCTATGCGGATACGCAGTATTTT
TRBJ2-7,TRBV11-2,TRBD1,.,CASSPGPGTGIDEQYF,TGTGCCAGCAGCCCCGGGCCTGGGACAGGGATTGACGAGCAGTACTTC
TRBJ2-5,TRBV7-9,TRBD2,.,CASSFSSGRGQETQYF,TGTGCCAGCAGCTTTAGTAGCGGGAGAGGGCAAGAGACCCAGTACTTC
TRBJ2-1,TRBV4-1,.,.,CASSQSPGSNEQFF,TGCGCCAGCAGCCAATCCCCCGGGTCCAATGAGCAGTTCTTC
TRBJ1-1,TRBV7-9,.,.,CASSWTANTEAFF,TGTGCCAGCAGCTGGACGGCGAACACTGAAGCTTTCTTT
TRBJ1-1,TRBV14,.,.,CASSQVLSTEAFF,TGTGCCAGCAGCCAAGTCTTGAGCACTGAAGCTTTCTTT
TRBJ2-7,TRBV5-4,.,.,CASTLGQGPYEQYF,TGTGCCAGCACGCTTGGCCAGGGCCCCTACGAGCAGTACTTC
TRBJ1-2,TRBV9,TRBD1,once,CASSTTGVGYTF,TGTGCCAGCAGCACCACAGGGGTTGGCTACACCTTC
TRBJ1-1,TRBV7-9,.,.,CASSLPTGEAFF,TGTGCCAGCAGCTTACCGACGGGAGAAGCTTTCTTT
TRBJ1-2,TRBV29-1,TRBD1,.,CSVEDSQPTGVIYGYTF,TGCAGCGTTGAAGATTCCCAACCGACAGGGGTGATCTATGGCTACACCTTC
TRBJ2-7,TRBV4-3,TRBD2,.,CASSPYATSGPPYEQYF,TGCGCCAGCAGCCCCTATGCAACTAGCGGGCCACCCTACGAGCAGTACTTC
TRBJ2-5,TRBV7-3,.,.,CASSLVGQQETQYF,TGTGCCAGCAGCTTAGTGGGTCAGCAAGAGACCCAGTACTTC
TRBJ2-7,TRBV7-9,.,.,CASSLAQGTAYEQYF,TGTGCCAGCAGCTTAGCGCAGGGTACGGCCTACGAGCAGTACTTC
TRBJ2-1,TRBV27,TRBD2,once,CASSFNGGAYNEQFF,TGTGCCAGCAGTTTTAACGGGGGGGCCTACAATGAGCAGTTCTTC
TRBJ1-5,TRBV6-5,.,.,CASTTRGSNQPQHF,TGTGCCAGCACCACCCGGGGAAGCAATCAGCCCCAGCATTTT
TRBJ1-6,TRBV15,TRBD1,.,CATSSGTDSSYNSPLHF,TGTGCCACCAGCAGCGGGACAGATAGCTCCTATAATTCACCCCTCCACTTT
TRBJ2-7,TRBV27,.,.,CASSRDFLGEQYF,TGTGCCAGCAGTAGGGACTTTCTGGGTGAGCAGTACTTC
TRBJ2-5,TRBV10-3,TRBD1,.,CAISEPTGQETQYF,TGTGCCATCAGTGAACCGACAGGGCAAGAGACCCAGTACTTC
TRBJ2-7,TRBV2,.,.,CASSEVISGEQYF,TGTGCCAGCAGTGAAGTTATTAGCGGAGAGCAGTACTTC